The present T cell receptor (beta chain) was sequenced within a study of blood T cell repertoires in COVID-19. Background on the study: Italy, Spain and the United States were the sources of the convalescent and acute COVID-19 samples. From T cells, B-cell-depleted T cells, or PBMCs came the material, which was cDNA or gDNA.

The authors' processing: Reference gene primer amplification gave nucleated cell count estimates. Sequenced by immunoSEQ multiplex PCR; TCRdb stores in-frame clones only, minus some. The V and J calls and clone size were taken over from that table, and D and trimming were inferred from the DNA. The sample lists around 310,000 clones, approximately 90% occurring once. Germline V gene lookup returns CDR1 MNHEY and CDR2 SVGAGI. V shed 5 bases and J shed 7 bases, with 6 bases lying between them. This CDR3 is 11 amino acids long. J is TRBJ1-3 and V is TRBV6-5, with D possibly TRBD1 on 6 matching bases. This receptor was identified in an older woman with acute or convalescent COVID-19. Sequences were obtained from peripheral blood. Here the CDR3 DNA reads TGTGCCAGCAGTCAGGGGAACACCATATATTTT. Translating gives CASSQGNTIYF.